The 25 T cell receptor beta chains below come from one sample, sequenced in a study of cytomegalovirus exposure and HLA in healthy donors (TCRdb year 2017). The receptor library was made with the immunoSEQ multiplex PCR assay. The multiplex PCR relied on a mix of 60 forward primers for TCR Vbeta segments and 13 reverse primers for TCR Jbeta segments. Sourced from immuneACCESS, this table was stored by TCRdb with only in-frame sequences that have V and J called. A share of the clones is absent; for the studies checked, an unresolved V gene accounts for under half, and the remainder has no known explanation. The table for this sample records just over 150,000 clones. The ten largest make up roughly 1.3% of the sample. Sample: PBMCs. Source of these receptors: a woman aged 55-69 years in good health and CMV-seronegative.

CDR3 protein: CASSIRNRAYEQYF. Here the CDR3 DNA reads TGTGCCAGTAGTATCAGAAACAGGGCGTACGAGCAGTACTTC. The chain combines TRBV19 with TRBJ2-7, with D tentatively TRBD1 (6 bases). The CDR3 contains 14 residues. V was pared by 3 bases and J by 4 bases, with 13 bases between. The V gene's germline CDR1 is LNHDA and CDR2 SQIVND (reference sequence).

The CDR3 region is CASSLTGSEGNQPQHF. The CDR3 region has the DNA TGCGCCAGCAGCTTGACCGGGAGCGAGGGCAATCAGCCCCAGCATTTT. The chain is built from TRBV5-1 and TRBJ1-5, with no clear D. Germline CDR1 reads SGHRS; CDR2 reads YFSETQ. The V end lost 1 base, the J end lost 2 bases, and 13 bases lay between the germline ends. The CDR3 totals 16 residues.

Details on this clone: The same CDR3 can be traced to other DNA sequences in this sample. The chain recombines TRBV6-5 with TRBJ1-5; weak D call: TRBD1 (6 bases). Germline loops: CDR1 MNHEY, CDR2 SVGAGI. Trimming left V 5 bases short and J 4 bases short, with 12 bases between. This CDR3 is 14 amino acids long. CDR3 residues: CASSTTGINQPQHF. CDR3 nucleotides: TGTGCCAGCAGTACCACAGGGATTAATCAGCCCCAGCATTTT.

The chain joins TRBV5-1 to TRBJ2-1, with 11 bases lining up with TRBD2. V gave up 0 bases and J gave up 9 bases; unmatched junction bases: 5. The CDR3 is made up of 15 amino acids. CDR1 and CDR2 from the germline V gene are SGHRS and YFSETQ. CDR3 amino acids: CASSLELAGVVEQFF. DNA for the CDR3: TGCGCCAGCAGCTTGGAACTAGCGGGGGTTGTTGAGCAGTTCTTC.

The chain is built from TRBV2 and TRBJ1-2; D is uncertain. The CDR3 runs to 14 residues. Germline CDR1 reads SNHLY; CDR2 reads FYNNEI. Trimming removed 1 base from V and 7 bases from J, with 13 bases in between. The CDR3 sequence is CASSEGSRNGGYTF. The CDR3 nucleotides are TGTGCCAGCAGTGAAGGGTCCAGGAACGGTGGCTACACCTTC.

This rearrangement joins TRBV5-8 to TRBJ1-3, with a weak D call TRBD1 (6 bases). Germline V gives CDR1 SGHTS, CDR2 YDEGEE. Trimming shortened V by 5 bases and J by 2 bases, and 14 bases separated the two germline ends. CDR3 length: 15 amino acids. The CDR3 DNA sequence: TGTGCCAGCAGACGTGGACAGCTCACTGGAAACACCATATATTTT. Encoded protein: CASRRGQLTGNTIYF.

The J gene is TRBJ1-1, the V gene TRBV2, with 7 nucleotides matching TRBD1. This CDR3 is 13 amino acids long. Trimming at V came to 2 bases and at J to 10 bases, leaving 7 bases not matched to a gene. Per the germline V gene, CDR1 is SNHLY and CDR2 is FYNNEI. CDR3: CASSETGDSVAFF. CDR3 nucleotide sequence: TGTGCCAGCAGTGAAACAGGGGATTCGGTAGCTTTCTTT.

The V and J genes are TRBV7-9 and TRBJ2-1, with TRBD2 matching 9 bases. V was clipped by 4 bases and J by 9 bases; unmatched bases: 7. This CDR3 region has 14 residues. The germline gives CDR1 SEHNR, CDR2 FQNEAQ (reference sequence). The CDR3 nucleotides read TGTGCCAGCAGCTCCAAGCGGGAGGAGACTGAGCAGTTCTTC. Translation: CASSSKREETEQFF.

The chain couples TRBV13 to TRBJ2-1; D might be TRBD2 (6 bases). The CDR3 has 15 residues. CDR1 PRHDT and CDR2 FYEKMQ come from the germline V gene (reference sequence). Trimming cost V 5 bases and J 6 bases, with 17 bases left between them. CDR3 amino acids: CASSRSQGLRNEQFF. In nucleotides, the CDR3 is TGTGCCAGCAGCCGCTCCCAGGGACTTCGCAATGAGCAGTTCTTC.

This chain links TRBV7-8 with TRBJ2-7, with D perhaps TRBD1 (5 bases). Trimming pared 0 bases from V and 0 bases from J, leaving 9 bases between. The CDR3 totals 15 residues. Germline V gene lookup returns CDR1 SGHVS and CDR2 FQNEAQ. The CDR3 protein is CASSLASGNSYEQYF. For the CDR3, the DNA is TGTGCCAGCAGCTTAGCTTCAGGGAACTCCTACGAGCAGTACTTC.

The rearrangement links TRBV4-1 to TRBJ1-2; unclear D gene. Germline CDR1 reads MGHRA; CDR2 reads YSYEKL. The CDR3 length is 14 residues. V was pared by 2 bases and J by 5 bases, with 12 bases between. The CDR3 is CASSQLAAVYGYTF. The CDR3 DNA follows: TGCGCCAGCAGCCAATTGGCGGCCGTATATGGCTACACCTTC.

The gene calls are TRBV7-8 and TRBJ1-6; D unresolved. This CDR3 has 15 residues. From germline, CDR1 is SGHVS and CDR2 FQNEAQ. Between the trimmed V and J ends, which lost 5 bases and 7 bases, there was a span of 15 bases. CDR3: CASSTPLRRNSPLHF. The CDR3 nucleotides are TGTGCCAGCAGCACCCCACTGCGTCGAAATTCACCCCTCCACTTT.

The chain recombines TRBV10-3 with TRBJ2-7; 9 bases map to TRBD1. Trimming at V came to 6 bases and at J to 0 bases, leaving 6 bases not matched to a gene. Germline V gene data show CDR1 as ENHRY and CDR2 as SYGVKD. The CDR3 contains 15 residues. The CDR3 DNA follows: TGTGCCATCAGGGAAGGGACAGGGAGCTCCTACGAGCAGTACTTC. Encoded protein: CAIREGTGSSYEQYF.

This chain connects TRBV14 to TRBJ2-5; D gene ambiguous. Germline V gene sequence: CDR1 SGHDN, CDR2 FVKESK. This CDR3 is built from 13 residues. V was clipped by 0 bases and J by 5 bases, with 7 bases between them. DNA of the CDR3: TGTGCCAGCAGCCAAGATCTCGCGGAGACCCAGTACTTC. This gives the protein CASSQDLAETQYF.

The chain is built from TRBV5-1 and TRBJ1-1; TRBD1 matches at 9 bases. Germline CDR1 and CDR2: SGHRS and YFSETQ. After removal of 4 bases from V and 5 bases from J, the junction contained 6 bases not matched to a gene. The CDR3 has 14 amino acids. The CDR3 nucleotides read TGCGCCAGCAGCAGCCGGACAGGGGAGACTGAAGCTTTCTTT. Encoded protein: CASSSRTGETEAFF.

The J gene is TRBJ2-7, the V gene TRBV5-1; a weak D match, TRBD2 (5 bases). V lost 3 bases to trimming and J lost 1 base, with 14 bases between them. CDR1 SGHRS and CDR2 YFSETQ come from the germline V gene. The CDR3 consists of 15 residues. As DNA, the CDR3 is TGCGCCAGCAGCTCGGAGTATCCGGGATCCTACGAGCAGTACTTC. Translated: CASSSEYPGSYEQYF.

The chain employs TRBV14 and TRBJ1-2, with D unresolved. V was trimmed by 1 base and J by 7 bases, leaving 10 bases between them. This CDR3 is built from 13 residues. Per the germline V gene, CDR1 is SGHDN and CDR2 is FVKESK. The CDR3 sequence: CASSQALSGGYTF. The CDR3 DNA reads as TGTGCCAGCAGCCAAGCCCTATCAGGTGGCTACACCTTC.

The chain combines TRBV6-6 with TRBJ2-4; no clear D. Trimming stripped 8 bases from V and 0 bases from J, with 5 bases between. The CDR3 covers 12 residues. Germline CDR1 reads MNHNY; CDR2 reads SVGAGI (reference sequence). The CDR3 loop is CASGLAKNIQYF. CDR3 sequence (DNA): TGTGCCAGCGGGCTAGCCAAAAACATTCAGTACTTC.

The chain links TRBV5-1 to TRBJ2-1; 7 nucleotides agree with TRBD2. CDR3 size: 15 residues. Germline CDR1 SGHRS, CDR2 YFSETQ. Trimming removed 4 bases from V and 0 bases from J; junction bases left unmatched: 4. The CDR3 DNA sequence: TGCGCCAGCAGCCCCACTAGCGCCTCCTACAATGAGCAGTTCTTC. This encodes CASSPTSASYNEQFF.

CDR3 nucleotides: TGTGCCAGCAGCTCTAGCACAGATACGCAGTATTTT. As protein: CASSSSTDTQYF. V is TRBV7-9 and J is TRBJ2-3; D not resolved. In germline, CDR1 is SEHNR, CDR2 FQNEAQ (reference sequence). V shed 4 bases and J shed 0 bases, with 2 bases lying between them. The CDR3 runs to 12 residues.

Points on this clone: The junction shows a germline mismatch at one end, possibly a read error. This chain connects TRBV12-5 to TRBJ2-3, with 7 bases that match TRBD2. The CDR3 is 14 residues long. In germline, CDR1 is LGHNT, CDR2 FRNRAP. Here the CDR3 DNA reads TGTGCTAGTGCCATTAGCGGGTACACAAATACGCAGTATTTT. Protein: CASAISGYTNTQYF.

The chain employs TRBV7-3 and TRBJ2-1; D not certain. Trimming stripped 5 bases from V and 2 bases from J, with 13 bases between. CDR1 and CDR2 (germline): SGHTA, FQGTGA. The CDR3 contains 15 residues. CDR3 nucleotide sequence: TGTGCCAGCAGCCTAGTTACTGGCGCCTACAATGAGCAGTTCTTC. Protein: CASSLVTGAYNEQFF.

The V call is TRBV18, the J call TRBJ2-4; 8 bases are a match to TRBD2. The germline V gene has CDR1 KGHSH and CDR2 LQKENI. The CDR3 sequence is 14 residues long. Trimming took 0 bases from V and 9 from J; bases not matched to a gene: 4. The CDR3 DNA follows: TGTGCCAGCTCACCACCGGCGGGGGGTGGCATTCAGTACTTC. As protein: CASSPPAGGGIQYF.

The V call is TRBV9, the J call TRBJ1-3; D is uncertain. CDR3 length: 16 amino acids. Between the trimmed V and J ends, which lost 4 bases and 6 bases, there was a span of 20 bases. Germline V gene lookup returns CDR1 SGDLS and CDR2 YYNGEE. The DNA for the CDR3 is TGTGCCAGCAGCACCGCGGGCTACACTTCTTCAAACACCATATATTTT. Protein product: CASSTAGYTSSNTIYF.

This chain joins TRBV13 and TRBJ1-1, with 11 positions matching TRBD1. V trimming: 4 bases; J trimming: 4 bases; junction bases outside the gene matches: 2. The V gene's germline CDR1 is PRHDT and CDR2 FYEKMQ (reference sequence). This CDR3 is built from 14 residues. This CDR3 is CASSSGTGGTEAFF. For the CDR3, the DNA is TGTGCCAGCAGCTCCGGGACAGGGGGCACTGAAGCTTTCTTT.